Sequencing of this T cell receptor (beta chain) was carried out in a study of cytomegalovirus exposure and HLA in healthy donors. Broader study findings: In a later analysis, TCR beta V- and J-gene trimming showed a link to a missense DCLRE1C variant. Per a prior analysis, the majority of TCR beta V segments were productive roughly 90% or roughly 30% of the time. The CMV antigen specificity of a few CMV-associated chains was confirmed through in vitro analysis.

Germline CDR1 reads SNHLY; CDR2 reads FYNNEI. Deletions cut 8 bases from V and 4 bases from J, with 12 bases between. CDR3 length: 12 residues. Both 60 Vbeta primers and 13 Jbeta primers went into the PCR. Original processing notes: A follow-up analysis tallied about 80 million unique TCR beta chains, 8.5 million to 14 million shared. Method: immunoSEQ multiplex PCR; TCRdb's copy keeps in-frame clones and lacks some. The DNA was the basis for D and trimming; V, J and clone size are from that table. The sample lists 100,000 to 150,000 clones, around 77% occurring once. To note about this clone: What it binds is unknown.

The gene calls are TRBV2 and TRBJ2-7; no firm D call. This clonotype originated in a woman in her thirties or forties in good health and CMV-seropositive. Sequenced: PBMCs. The CDR3 sequence is CASEVSRYEQYF. The DNA for the CDR3 is TGTGCCAGCGAAGTTAGTCGGTACGAGCAGTACTTC.